The next 2 T cell receptor beta chains were all read from a single sample in a study of blood T cell repertoires in COVID-19. The method was immunoSEQ multiplex PCR; TCRdb's version includes in-frame clones alone and lacks a portion of them. The sample lists about 90,000 clones; about 90% were seen once. Material: peripheral blood. The receptors here all came from a human donor with active COVID-19. The donor label of this sample is uncertain.

This clone has just one count. The V and J genes are TRBV6-2 or TRBV6-3 and TRBJ2-5; D uncertain. The CDR3 has 16 amino acids. Between the trimmed V and J ends, which lost 4 bases and 3 bases, there was a span of 18 bases. CDR1 is MNHEY and CDR2 is SVGEGT in the germline V gene. CDR3 nucleotide sequence: TGTGCCAGCAGTTTCAGCTTAGGAGCTAACAAAGAGACCCAGTACTTC. Its protein is CASSFSLGANKETQYF.

The genes are TRBV6-6 and TRBJ1-2; no clear D. Germline values: CDR1 MNHNY, CDR2 SVGAGI (reference sequence). Trimming took 8 bases from V and 6 from J, leaving 19 bases between them. CDR3 length: 14 amino acids. CDR3 nucleotides: TGTGCCAGCGGGGAGTCGTTTTCCCCGAATGGCTACACCTTC. This gives the protein CASGESFSPNGYTF.